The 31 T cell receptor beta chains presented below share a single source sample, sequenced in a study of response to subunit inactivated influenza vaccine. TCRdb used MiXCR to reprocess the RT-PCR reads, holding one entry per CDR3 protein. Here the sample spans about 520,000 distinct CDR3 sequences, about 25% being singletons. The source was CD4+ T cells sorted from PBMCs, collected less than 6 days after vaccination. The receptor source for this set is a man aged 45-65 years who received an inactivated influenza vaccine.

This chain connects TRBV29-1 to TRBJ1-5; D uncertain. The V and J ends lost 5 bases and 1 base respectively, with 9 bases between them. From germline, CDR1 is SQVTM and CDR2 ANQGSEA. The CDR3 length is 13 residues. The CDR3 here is CSVCDQSNQPQHF. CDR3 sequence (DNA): TGCAGCGTTTGCGACCAGAGCAATCAGCCCCAGCATTTT.

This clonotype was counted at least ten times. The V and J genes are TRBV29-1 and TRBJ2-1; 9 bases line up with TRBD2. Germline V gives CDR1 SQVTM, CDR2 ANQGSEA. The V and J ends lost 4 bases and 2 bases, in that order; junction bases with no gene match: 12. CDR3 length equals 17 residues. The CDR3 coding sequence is TGCAGCGTTGGCGAGGGTAGCGGGAGTTTGACCTACAATGAGCAGTTCTTC. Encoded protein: CSVGEGSGSLTYNEQFF.

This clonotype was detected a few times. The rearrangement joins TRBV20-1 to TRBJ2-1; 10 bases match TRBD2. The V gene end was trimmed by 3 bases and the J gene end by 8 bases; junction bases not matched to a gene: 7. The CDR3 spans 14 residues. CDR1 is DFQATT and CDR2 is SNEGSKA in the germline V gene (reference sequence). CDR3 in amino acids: CSASGLAGDDEQFF. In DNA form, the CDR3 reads TGCAGTGCTAGTGGCCTAGCGGGAGATGATGAGCAGTTCTTC.

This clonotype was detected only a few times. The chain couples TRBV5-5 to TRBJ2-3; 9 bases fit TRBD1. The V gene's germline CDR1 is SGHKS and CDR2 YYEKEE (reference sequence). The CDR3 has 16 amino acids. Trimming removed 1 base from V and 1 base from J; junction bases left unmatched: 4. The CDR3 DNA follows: TGTGCCAGCAGCTTGCCCCGGACAGGGGGCACAGATACGCAGTATTTT. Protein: CASSLPRTGGTDTQYF.

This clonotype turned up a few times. CDR3 nucleotides: TGCGCCAGCAGGCTCGGCGGGGAAAAACTGTTTTTT. As protein: CASRLGGEKLFF. The chain is built from TRBV5-1 and TRBJ1-4; D not resolved. From germline, CDR1 is SGHRS and CDR2 YFSETQ. The length of the CDR3 is 12 residues. V lost 5 bases and J 8 bases, leaving 10 bases between the germline ends. The complete variable domain, with remaining parts taken from reference TRBV5-1 and TRBJ1-4, reads KAGVTQTPRYLIKTRGQQVTLSCSPISGHRSVSWYQQTPGQGLQFLFEYFSETQRNKGNFPGRFSGRQFSNSRSEMNVSTLELGDSALYLCASRLGGEKLFFGSGTQLSVL.

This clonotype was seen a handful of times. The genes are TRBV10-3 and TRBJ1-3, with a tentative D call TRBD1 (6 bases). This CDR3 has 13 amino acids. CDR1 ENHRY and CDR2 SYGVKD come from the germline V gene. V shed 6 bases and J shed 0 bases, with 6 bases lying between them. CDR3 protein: CAIRDSSGNTIYF. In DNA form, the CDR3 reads TGTGCCATCAGGGACAGCTCTGGAAACACCATATATTTT.

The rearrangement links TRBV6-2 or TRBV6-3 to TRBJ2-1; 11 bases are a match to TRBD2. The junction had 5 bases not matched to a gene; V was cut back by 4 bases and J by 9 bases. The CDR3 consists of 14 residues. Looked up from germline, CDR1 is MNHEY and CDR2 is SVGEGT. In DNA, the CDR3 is TGTGCCAGCAGTTCGAATAGCGGGAGGGCTGAGCAGTTCTTC. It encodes CASSSNSGRAEQFF.

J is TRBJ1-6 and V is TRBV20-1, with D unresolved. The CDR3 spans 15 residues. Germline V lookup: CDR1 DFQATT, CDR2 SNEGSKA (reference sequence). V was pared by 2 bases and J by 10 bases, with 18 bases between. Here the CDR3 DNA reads TGCAGTGCTAGACCTCGGACGGTGCTGGGGTCACCCCTCCACTTT. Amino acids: CSARPRTVLGSPLHF.

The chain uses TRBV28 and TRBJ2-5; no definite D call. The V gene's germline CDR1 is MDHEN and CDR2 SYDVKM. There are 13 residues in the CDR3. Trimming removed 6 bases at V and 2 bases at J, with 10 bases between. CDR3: CASSQPQQETQYF. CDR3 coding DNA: TGTGCCAGCAGCCAACCCCAACAAGAGACCCAGTACTTC.

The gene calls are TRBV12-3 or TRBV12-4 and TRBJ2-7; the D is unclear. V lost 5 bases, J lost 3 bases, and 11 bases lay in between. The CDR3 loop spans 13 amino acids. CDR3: CASSTDVGYEQYF. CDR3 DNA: TGTGCCAGCAGTACGGACGTGGGCTACGAGCAGTACTTC.

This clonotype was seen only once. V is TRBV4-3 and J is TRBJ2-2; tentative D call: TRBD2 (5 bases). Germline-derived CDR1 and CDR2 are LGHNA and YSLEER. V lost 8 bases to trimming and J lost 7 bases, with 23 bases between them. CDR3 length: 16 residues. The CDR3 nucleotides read TGCGCCAGCCCCCGCGCGGAGGACCAACAAGGCGGGGAGCTGTTTTTT. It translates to CASPRAEDQQGGELFF.

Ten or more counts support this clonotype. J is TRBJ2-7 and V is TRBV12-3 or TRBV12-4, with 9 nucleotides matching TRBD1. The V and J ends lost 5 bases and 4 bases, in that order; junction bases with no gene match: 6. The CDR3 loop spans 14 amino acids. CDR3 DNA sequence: TGTGCCAGCAGTCGGACAGGGGCAGGGTACGAGCAGTACTTC. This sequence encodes CASSRTGAGYEQYF.

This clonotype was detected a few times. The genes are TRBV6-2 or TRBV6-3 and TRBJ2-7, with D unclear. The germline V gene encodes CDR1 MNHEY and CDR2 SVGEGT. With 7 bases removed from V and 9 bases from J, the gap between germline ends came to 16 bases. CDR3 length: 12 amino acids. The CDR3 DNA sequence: TGTGCCAGCACCACCCAGCCGGGCGGGCAGTACTTC. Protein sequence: CASTTQPGGQYF.

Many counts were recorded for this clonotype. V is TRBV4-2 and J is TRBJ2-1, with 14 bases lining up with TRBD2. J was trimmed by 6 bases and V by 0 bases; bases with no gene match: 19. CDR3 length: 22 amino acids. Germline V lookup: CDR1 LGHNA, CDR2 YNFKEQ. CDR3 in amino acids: CASSQDSPAGLAGVSFFNEQFF. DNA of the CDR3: TGTGCCAGCAGCCAAGATAGCCCCGCGGGACTAGCGGGAGTAAGCTTCTTCAATGAGCAGTTCTTC.

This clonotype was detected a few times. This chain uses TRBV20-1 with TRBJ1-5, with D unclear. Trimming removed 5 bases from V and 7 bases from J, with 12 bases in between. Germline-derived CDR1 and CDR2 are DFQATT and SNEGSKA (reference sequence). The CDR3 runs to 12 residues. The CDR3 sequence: CSAYPLGQPQHF. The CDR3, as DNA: TGCAGTGCTTATCCCCTGGGGCAGCCCCAGCATTTT.

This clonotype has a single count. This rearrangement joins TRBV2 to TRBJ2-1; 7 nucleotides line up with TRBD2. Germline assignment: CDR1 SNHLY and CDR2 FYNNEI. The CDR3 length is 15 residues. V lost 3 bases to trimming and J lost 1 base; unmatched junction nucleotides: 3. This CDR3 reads CASSDTGGSYNEQFF. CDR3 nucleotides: TGTGCCAGCAGTGACACGGGAGGTTCCTACAATGAGCAGTTCTTC.

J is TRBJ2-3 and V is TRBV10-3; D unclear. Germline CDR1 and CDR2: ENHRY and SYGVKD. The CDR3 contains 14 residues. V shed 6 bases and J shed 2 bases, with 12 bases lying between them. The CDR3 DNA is TGTGCCATCAGGGGCCCCGCAATCACAGATACGCAGTATTTT. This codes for CAIRGPAITDTQYF.

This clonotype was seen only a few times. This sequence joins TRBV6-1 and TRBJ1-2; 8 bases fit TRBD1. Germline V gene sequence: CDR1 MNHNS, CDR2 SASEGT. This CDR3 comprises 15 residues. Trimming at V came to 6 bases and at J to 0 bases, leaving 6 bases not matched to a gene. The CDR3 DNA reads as TGTGCCAGCAGGCAGAAGACAGGGGCTAACTATGGCTACACCTTC. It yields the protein CASRQKTGANYGYTF.

Here the CDR3 DNA reads TGTGCCAGCAGCCCCTGGGGCACTAGCACAGATACGCAGTATTTT. This codes for CASSPWGTSTDTQYF. The chain carries TRBV7-2 and TRBJ2-3; the D gene is possibly TRBD1 (5 bases). CDR1 is SGHTA, CDR2 FQGNSA, per germline. The CDR3 sequence is 15 residues long. V dropped 5 bases and J dropped 0 bases, with 12 bases sitting between them.

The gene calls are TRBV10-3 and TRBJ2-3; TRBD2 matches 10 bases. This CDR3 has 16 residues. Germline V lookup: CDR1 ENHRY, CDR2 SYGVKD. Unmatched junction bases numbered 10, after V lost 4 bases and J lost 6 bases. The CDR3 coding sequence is TGTGCCATCAGTGGGTCTCCAGCGGGAGGGGCGGATACGCAGTATTTT. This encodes CAISGSPAGGADTQYF.

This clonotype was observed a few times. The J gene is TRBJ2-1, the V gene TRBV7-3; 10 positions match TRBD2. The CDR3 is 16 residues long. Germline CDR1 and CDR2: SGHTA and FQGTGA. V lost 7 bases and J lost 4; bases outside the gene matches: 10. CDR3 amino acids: CASTNLAGGTYNEQFF. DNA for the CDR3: TGTGCCAGCACCAACTTAGCGGGAGGAACTTACAATGAGCAGTTCTTC.

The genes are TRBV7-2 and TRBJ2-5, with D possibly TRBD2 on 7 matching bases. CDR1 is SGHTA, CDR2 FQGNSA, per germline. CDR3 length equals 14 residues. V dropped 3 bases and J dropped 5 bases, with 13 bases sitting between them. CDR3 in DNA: TGTGCCAGCAGCTTCTTGGGGAGGGGGGAGACCCAGTACTTC. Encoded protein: CASSFLGRGETQYF.

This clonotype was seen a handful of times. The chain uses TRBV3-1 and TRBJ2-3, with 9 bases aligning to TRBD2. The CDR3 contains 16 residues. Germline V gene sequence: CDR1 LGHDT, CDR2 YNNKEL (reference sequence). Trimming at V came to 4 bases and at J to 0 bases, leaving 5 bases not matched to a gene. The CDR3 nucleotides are TGTGCCAGCAGCCCCCTTAGCGGGGGAAGCACAGATACGCAGTATTTT. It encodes CASSPLSGGSTDTQYF.

In DNA, the CDR3 is TGTGCCAGCAGTCCTCCGACAGGGAGGGCTAGTCGGGAGACCCAGTACTTC. Amino acids: CASSPPTGRASRETQYF. The chain couples TRBV6-1 to TRBJ2-5; the D gene could be TRBD1 or TRBD2 (7 bases each). This CDR3 has 17 amino acids. In germline, CDR1 is MNHNS, CDR2 SASEGT. The V and J ends lost 5 bases and 5 bases respectively, with 24 bases between them.

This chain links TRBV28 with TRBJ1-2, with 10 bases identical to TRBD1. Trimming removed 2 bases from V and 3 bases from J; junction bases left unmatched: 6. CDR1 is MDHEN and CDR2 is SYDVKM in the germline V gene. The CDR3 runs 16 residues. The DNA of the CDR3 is TGTGCCAGCAGTTTAGCGGGACAGGGGACGCACTATGGCTACACCTTC. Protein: CASSLAGQGTHYGYTF.

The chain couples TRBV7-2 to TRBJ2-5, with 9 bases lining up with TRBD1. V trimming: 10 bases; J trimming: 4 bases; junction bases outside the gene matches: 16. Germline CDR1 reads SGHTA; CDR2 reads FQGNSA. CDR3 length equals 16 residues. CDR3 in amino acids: CATARGDRALGETQYF. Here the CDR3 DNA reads TGTGCCACCGCCCGTGGGGACAGGGCCCTTGGAGAGACCCAGTACTTC.

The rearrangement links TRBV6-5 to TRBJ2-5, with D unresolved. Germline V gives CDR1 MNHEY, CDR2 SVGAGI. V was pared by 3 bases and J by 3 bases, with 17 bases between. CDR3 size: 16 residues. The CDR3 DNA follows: TGTGCCAGCAGTTATTTGGAAACAGCATCAAAAGAGACCCAGTACTTC. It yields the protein CASSYLETASKETQYF.

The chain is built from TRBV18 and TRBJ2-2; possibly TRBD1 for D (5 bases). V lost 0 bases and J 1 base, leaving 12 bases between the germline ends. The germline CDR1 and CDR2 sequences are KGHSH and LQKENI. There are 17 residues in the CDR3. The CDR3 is CASSPPRFQGNTGELFF. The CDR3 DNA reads TGTGCCAGCTCACCACCTCGTTTTCAGGGGAACACCGGGGAGCTGTTTTTT.

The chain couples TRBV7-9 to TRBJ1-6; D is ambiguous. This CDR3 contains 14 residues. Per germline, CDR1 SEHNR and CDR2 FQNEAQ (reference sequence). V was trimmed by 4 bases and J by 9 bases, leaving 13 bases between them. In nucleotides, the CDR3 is TGTGCCAGCAGCTCGACCCCCGTTTTTTCACCCCTCCACTTT. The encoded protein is CASSSTPVFSPLHF.

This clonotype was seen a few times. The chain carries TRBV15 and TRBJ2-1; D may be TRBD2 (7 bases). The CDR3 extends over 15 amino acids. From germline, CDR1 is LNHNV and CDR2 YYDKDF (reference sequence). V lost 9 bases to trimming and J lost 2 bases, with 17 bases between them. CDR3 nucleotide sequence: TGTGCCACAGTTGGGGGGAGGGGGACCTACAATGAGCAGTTCTTC. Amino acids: CATVGGRGTYNEQFF.

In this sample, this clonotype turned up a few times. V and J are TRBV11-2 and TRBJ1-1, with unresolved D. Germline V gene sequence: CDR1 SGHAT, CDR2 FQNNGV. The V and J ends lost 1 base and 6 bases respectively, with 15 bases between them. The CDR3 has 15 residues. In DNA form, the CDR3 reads TGTGCCAGCAGCTTAGTTGTAGGGAGTTCTTCTGAAGCTTTCTTT. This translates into CASSLVVGSSSEAFF.